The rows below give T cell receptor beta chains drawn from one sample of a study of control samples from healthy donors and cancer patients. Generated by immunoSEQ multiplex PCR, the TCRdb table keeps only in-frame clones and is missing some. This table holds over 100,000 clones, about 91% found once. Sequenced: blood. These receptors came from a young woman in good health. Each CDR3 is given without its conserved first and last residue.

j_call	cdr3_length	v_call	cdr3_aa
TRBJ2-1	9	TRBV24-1	ATSGWGEQF
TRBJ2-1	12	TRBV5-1	ASSLADWSNEQF
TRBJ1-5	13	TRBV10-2	ASTLGDYSNQPQH
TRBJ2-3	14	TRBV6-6	ASSSAPGTGFDTQY
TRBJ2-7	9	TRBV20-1	SAPMRTEQY
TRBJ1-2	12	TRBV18	ASSPKANYGFYT
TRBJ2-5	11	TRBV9	ASTRTFGETQY
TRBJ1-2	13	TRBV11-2	ASSLGGQGFYGYT
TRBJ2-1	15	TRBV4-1	ASSQVGGGHSYNEQF
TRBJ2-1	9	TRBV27	ASRAYNEQF
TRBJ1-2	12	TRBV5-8	ASSPSQGRRSYT
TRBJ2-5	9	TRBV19	ASSPGETQY
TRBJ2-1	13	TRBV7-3	ASSPLSAGGNEQF
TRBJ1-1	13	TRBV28	ASKVPGQKNTEAF
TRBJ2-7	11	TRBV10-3	AISTGVAYEQY
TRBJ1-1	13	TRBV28	ASSNYRGGDTEAF
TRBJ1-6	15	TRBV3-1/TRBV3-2	ASSQVIRGRDNSPLH
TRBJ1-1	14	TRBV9	ASSDKTDGMNTEAF
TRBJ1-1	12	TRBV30	AWSVPPRNTEAF
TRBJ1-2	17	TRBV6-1	ASSDLLGTGGAFFYGYT
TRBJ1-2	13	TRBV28	ASNPLRQGNYGYT
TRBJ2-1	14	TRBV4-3	ASSQDWSSGTYEQF
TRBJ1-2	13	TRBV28	ASSLSQGLNYGYT
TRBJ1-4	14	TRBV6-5	ASSFRTIATNEKLF
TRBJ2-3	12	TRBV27	ASSLSTTTDTQY
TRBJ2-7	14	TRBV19	ASSIDPLAGGNEQY
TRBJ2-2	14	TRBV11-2	ASSLVTGAHTGELF
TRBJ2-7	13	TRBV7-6	ASSLVVGDSSEQY
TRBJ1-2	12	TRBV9	ASSVGDSLYGYT
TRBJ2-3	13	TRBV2	ASNPGQWSTDTQY
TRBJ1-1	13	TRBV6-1	ASSEAGAHRAEAF
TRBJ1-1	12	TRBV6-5	ASSYSGGNTEAF
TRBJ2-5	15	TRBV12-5	ASGFRLAGKHQETQY
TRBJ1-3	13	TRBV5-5	ASSFRVSSGNTIY
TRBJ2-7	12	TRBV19	ASSFSGGPYEQY
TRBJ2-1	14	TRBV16	ASSQNGALGGDEQF
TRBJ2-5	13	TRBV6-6	ASSYTHRAEETQY
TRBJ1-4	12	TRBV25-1	ASSDYGVGEKLF
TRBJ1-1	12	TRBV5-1	ASRLVTADGEAF
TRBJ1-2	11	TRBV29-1	SGEQGGGEGYT
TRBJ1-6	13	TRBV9	ASSVETGVNSPLH
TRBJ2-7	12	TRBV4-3	ASSQFGGAYEQY
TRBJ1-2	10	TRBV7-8	ASSLQDYGYT
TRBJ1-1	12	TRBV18	ASSPSLLNTEAF
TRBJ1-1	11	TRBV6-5	ASSYRANTEAF
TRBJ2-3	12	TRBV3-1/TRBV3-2	ASSQGIPTDTQY
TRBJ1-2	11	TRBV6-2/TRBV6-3	ASSPSQRDGYT
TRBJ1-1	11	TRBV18	ASSYRDNTEAF
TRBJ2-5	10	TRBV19	ASRGRRETQY
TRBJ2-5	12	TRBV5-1	ASSLQGTTETQY
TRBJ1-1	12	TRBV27	ASSFPGPNTEAF
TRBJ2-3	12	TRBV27	ASSLSPAGNTQY
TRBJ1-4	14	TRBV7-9	ASSSHTRVLHEKLF